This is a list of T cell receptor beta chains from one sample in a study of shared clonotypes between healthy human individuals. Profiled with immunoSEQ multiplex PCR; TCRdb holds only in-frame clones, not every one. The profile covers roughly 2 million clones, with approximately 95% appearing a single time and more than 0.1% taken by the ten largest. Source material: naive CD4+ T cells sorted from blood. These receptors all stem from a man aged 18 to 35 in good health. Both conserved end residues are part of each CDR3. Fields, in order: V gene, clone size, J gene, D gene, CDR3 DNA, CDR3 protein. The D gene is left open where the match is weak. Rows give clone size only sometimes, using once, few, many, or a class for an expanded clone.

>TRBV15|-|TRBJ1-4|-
TGTGCCACCAAACGGGGGGCGTCAACTAATGAAAAACTGTTTTTT
CATKRGASTNEKLFF
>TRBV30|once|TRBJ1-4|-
TGTGCCGGAACAAAACAGTCTAATGAAAAACTGTTTTTT
CAGTKQSNEKLFF
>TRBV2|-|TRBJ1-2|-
TGTGCCAGCAGTGAACTCACAGCGTCTTATGGCTACACCTTC
CASSELTASYGYTF
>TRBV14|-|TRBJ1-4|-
TGTGCCAGCAGCCGAATCGCGGGTAATGAAAAACTGTTTTTT
CASSRIAGNEKLFF
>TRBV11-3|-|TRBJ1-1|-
TGTGCCAGCAGCTCCCGGGGGGGAGGAACTGAAGCTTTCTTT
CASSSRGGGTEAFF
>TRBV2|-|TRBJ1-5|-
TGTGCCAGCAGCGGCGGAGATCAGCCCCAGCATTTT
CASSGGDQPQHF
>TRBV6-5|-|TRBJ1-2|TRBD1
TGTGCCAGCAGTTACTCGGGACAGGGGTTCTATGGCTACACCTTC
CASSYSGQGFYGYTF
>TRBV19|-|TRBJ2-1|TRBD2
TGTGCCAGTAGTGACAGACTAGCGGGCTCCAAAGTTGGGGAGCAGTTCTTC
CASSDRLAGSKVGEQFF
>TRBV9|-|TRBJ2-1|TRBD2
TGTGCCAGCAGCGCTAAGACTAGCGGGTCCTACAATGAGCAGTTCTTC
CASSAKTSGSYNEQFF
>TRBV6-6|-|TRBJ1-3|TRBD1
TGTGCCAGCAGTCAGGGACAGCTAGACTCTGGAAACACCATATATTTT
CASSQGQLDSGNTIYF
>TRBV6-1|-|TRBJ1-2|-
TGTGCCAGCAGACTTCTAGGGTCTAGCACCTTC
CASRLLGSSTF
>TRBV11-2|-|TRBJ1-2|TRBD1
TGTGCCAGCAGCCCAGGGAGGGGGCGGACTCGCGATGGCTACACCTTC
CASSPGRGRTRDGYTF
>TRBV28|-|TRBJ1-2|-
TGTGCCAGCAGTTTAGGGGGGACACGCTACGACTATGGCTACACCTTC
CASSLGGTRYDYGYTF
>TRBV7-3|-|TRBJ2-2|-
TGTGCCAGCAGCTTAGGCAGTAACACCGGGGAGCTGTTTTTT
CASSLGSNTGELFF
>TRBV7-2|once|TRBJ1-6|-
TGTGCCAGCAGCTTATCAGGGAAGAATTCACCCCTCCACTTT
CASSLSGKNSPLHF
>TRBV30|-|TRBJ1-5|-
TGTGCCTGGAGTCTTTGGGGCGGTCATCAGCCCCAGCATTTT
CAWSLWGGHQPQHF
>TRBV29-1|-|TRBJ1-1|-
TGCAGCGTTGAAGATAGAGCTTTCTTT
CSVEDRAFF
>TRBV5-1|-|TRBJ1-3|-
TGCGCCAGCAGACCTCCAGGCTCTGGAAACACCATATATTTT
CASRPPGSGNTIYF
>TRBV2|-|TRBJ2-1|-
TGTGCCAGCACCATTCTGGGGTTTGAGCAGTTCTTC
CASTILGFEQFF
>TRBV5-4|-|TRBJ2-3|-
TGTGCCAGCAGCTTGGCAGCTAGCCCCCCGACCACAGATACGCAGTATTTT
CASSLAASPPTTDTQYF
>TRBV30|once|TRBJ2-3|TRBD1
TGTGCCTGGACTGCTCGTCCGGGACAGGGGGCTGGTGATACGCAGTATTTT
CAWTARPGQGAGDTQYF
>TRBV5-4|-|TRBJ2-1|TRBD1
TGTGCCAGCAGCCTCGACAGGGCTTGGAATGAGCAGTTCTTC
CASSLDRAWNEQFF
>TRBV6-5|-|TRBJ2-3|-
TGTGCCAGCCGAAGAGGGGATACGCAGTATTTT
CASRRGDTQYF
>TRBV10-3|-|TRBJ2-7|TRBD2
TGTGCCATCAGTGAGTCGAGTAGCGGGGGGCTCCTAAGCTCCTACGAGCAGTACTTC
CAISESSSGGLLSSYEQYF
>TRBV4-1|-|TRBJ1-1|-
TGCGCCAGCAGGGAACGGCGGGGGTTCACTGAAGCTTTCTTT
CASRERRGFTEAFF
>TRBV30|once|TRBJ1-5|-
TGTGCCTGGAGTGTAGCCGGGGGCCGGCAGCCCCAGCATTTT
CAWSVAGGRQPQHF
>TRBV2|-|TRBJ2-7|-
TGTGCCAGCAGAGGACAGTCAAGAGAGCAGTACTTC
CASRGQSREQYF
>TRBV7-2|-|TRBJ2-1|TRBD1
TGTGCCAGCAGCTCCAGGGGGCCCGGTTCCTTATCCGAGCAGTTCTTC
CASSSRGPGSLSEQFF
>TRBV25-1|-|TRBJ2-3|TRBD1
TGTGCCAGCACACAACAGGGGGCGGGAGATACGCAGTATTTT
CASTQQGAGDTQYF
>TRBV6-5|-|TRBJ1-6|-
TGTGCCAGCAGGGACTTTATGGGGTCACCCCTCCACTTT
CASRDFMGSPLHF
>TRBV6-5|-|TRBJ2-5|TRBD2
TGTGCCAGCAGTTTGTTGAGCGGGGGAGAGACCCAGTACTTC
CASSLLSGGETQYF
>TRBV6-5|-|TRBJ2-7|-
TGTGCCAGCAGTTACGGGCGGTACGAGCAGTACTTC
CASSYGRYEQYF
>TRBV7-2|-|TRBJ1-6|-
TGTGCCAGCAGCTCTGGACAGCTGGGGAATTCACCCCTCCACTTT
CASSSGQLGNSPLHF
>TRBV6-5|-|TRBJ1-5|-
TGTGCCAGCAGTCGGGGATCCGCCGGTCAGCCCCAGCATTTT
CASSRGSAGQPQHF
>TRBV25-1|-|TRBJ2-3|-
TGTGCCAGCAGAGACAGCACCCGGAGCACAGATACGCAGTATTTT
CASRDSTRSTDTQYF
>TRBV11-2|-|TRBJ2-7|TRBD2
TGTGCCAGCAGCCCACTAGCGGGAGAGGTCTACGAGCAGTACTTC
CASSPLAGEVYEQYF
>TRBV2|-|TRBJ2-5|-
TGTGCCAGCAGTGACCCTCAAGAGACCCAGTACTTC
CASSDPQETQYF
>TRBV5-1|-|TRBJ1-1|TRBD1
TGCGCCAGCAGCCTCCGGGACAGGGGGTTTGGAACTGAAGCTTTCTTT
CASSLRDRGFGTEAFF
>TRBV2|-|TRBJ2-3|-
TGTGCCAGCAGTGTTGTAAGGAGCACAGATACGCAGTATTTT
CASSVVRSTDTQYF
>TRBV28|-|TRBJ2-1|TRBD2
TGTGCCAGCAGTTTATTACTAGGGGAGGGGGAGCAGTTCTTC
CASSLLLGEGEQFF
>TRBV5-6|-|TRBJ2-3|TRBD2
TGTGCCAGCAGCTCAACTAGCGGTAGCACAGATACGCAGTATTTT
CASSSTSGSTDTQYF
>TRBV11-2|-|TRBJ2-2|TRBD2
TGTGCCAGCAGCTTCCAAGGACTAGCGGGAAGCACCGGGGAGCTGTTTTTT
CASSFQGLAGSTGELFF
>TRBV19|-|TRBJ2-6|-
TGTGCCAGTAGTATCGGACGTACCTCTGGGGCCAACGTCCTGACTTTC
CASSIGRTSGANVLTF
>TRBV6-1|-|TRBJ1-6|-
TGTGCGGTGGGGACCAGGGTTCGGTCACCCCTCCACTTT
CAVGTRVRSPLHF
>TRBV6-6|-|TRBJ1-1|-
TGTGCCAGCAGTCACAGGGAGGGAGGCACTGAAGCTTTCTTT
CASSHREGGTEAFF
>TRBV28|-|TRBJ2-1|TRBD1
TGTGCCAGCAACCGTGACAGGGTGTATGAGCAGTTCTTC
CASNRDRVYEQFF
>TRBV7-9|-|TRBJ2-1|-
TGTGCCAGCAGCTTAGGGCAGGGCTCCTACAATGAGCAGTTCTTC
CASSLGQGSYNEQFF
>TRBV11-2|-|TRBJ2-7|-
TGTGCCAGCAGCTTAGTGTCAGTCACCGTCTACGAGCAGTACTTC
CASSLVSVTVYEQYF
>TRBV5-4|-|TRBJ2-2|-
TGTGCCAGCAGCCCACAGGGGGGGTCCGGGGAGCTGTTTTTT
CASSPQGGSGELFF
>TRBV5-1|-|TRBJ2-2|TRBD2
TGCGCCAGCAGCTTGGCTAGCGGGAGCCCCGGGGAGCTGTTTTTT
CASSLASGSPGELFF
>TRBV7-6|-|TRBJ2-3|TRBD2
TGTGCCAGCAGCTTCGCGACTAGCGGGGGGAAAGATACGCAGTATTTT
CASSFATSGGKDTQYF
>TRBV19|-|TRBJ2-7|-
TGTGCCAGTAGTATACGGCAGTCCCTAATCTCCTACGAGCAGTACTTC
CASSIRQSLISYEQYF
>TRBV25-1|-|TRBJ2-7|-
TGTGCCAGCAGTCCGGGGTTTACCCGCGAGCAGTACTTC
CASSPGFTREQYF
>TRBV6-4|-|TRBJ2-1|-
TGTGCCAGCAGTGCGCAGGCGGGGAAATACAATGAGCAGTTCTTC
CASSAQAGKYNEQFF